This paragraph reports one T cell receptor (beta chain). Its antigen is unknown. This sample was taken from a study of cytomegalovirus exposure and HLA in healthy donors. At the level of the study: T cells numbering approximately 170 million yielded some 110 million unique TCR beta sequences in an earlier analysis. General study findings and limits: Sequencing likely produced, as an artifact, a cluster of highly shared sequence variants.

In the PCR, 60 Vbeta and 13 Jbeta primers were used. Some clones are missing from TCRdb's copy, which holds only in-frame ones; the method was immunoSEQ multiplex PCR. This sample has about 200,000 clones; about 80% occur once, and the top ten carry roughly 3%. The sample was PBMCs. The receptor was derived from a woman younger than 45 in good health and CMV-seronegative.

The CDR3 region has the DNA TGCGCCAGCAGTGAGCAGGGACAGGGTAAAGTTACGCAGTATTTT. Translating gives CASSEQGQGKVTQYF. The V and J genes are TRBV10-1 and TRBJ2-3, with 9 bases identical to TRBD1. The germline V gene has CDR1 WNHNN and CDR2 SYGVQD (reference sequence). This CDR3 is built from 15 residues. V lost 2 bases, J lost 8 bases, and 8 bases stayed unmatched.